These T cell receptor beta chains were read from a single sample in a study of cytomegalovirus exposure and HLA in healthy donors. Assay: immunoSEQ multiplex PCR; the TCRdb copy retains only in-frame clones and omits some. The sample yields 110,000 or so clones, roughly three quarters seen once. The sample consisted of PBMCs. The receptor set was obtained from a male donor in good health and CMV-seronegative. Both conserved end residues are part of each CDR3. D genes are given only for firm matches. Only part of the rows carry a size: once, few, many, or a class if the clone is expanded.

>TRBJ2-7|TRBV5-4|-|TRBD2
TGTGCCAGCAGCTTGCGAGCAGCGGGAATCCACGAGCAGTACTTC
CASSLRAAGIHEQYF
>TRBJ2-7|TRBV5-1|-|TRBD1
TGCGCCAGCAGCTTGGAGGCAGGGGGCCGGATCTACGAGCAGTACTTC
CASSLEAGGRIYEQYF
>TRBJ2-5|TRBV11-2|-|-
TGTGCCAGCAGCCCGGCGGCTTGGGAGACCCAGTACTTC
CASSPAAWETQYF
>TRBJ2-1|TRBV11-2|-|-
TGTGCCAGCAGCTTATTCTCGGGACTCCCAAGCAATGAGCAGTTCTTC
CASSLFSGLPSNEQFF
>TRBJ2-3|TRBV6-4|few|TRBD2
TGTGCCAGCAGTGACGGGCGGGAGCCTGCTACGCAGTATTTT
CASSDGREPATQYF
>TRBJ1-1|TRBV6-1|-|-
TGTGCCAGCAGTGGACCGGGGAGGGGGGACACTGAAGCTTTCTTT
CASSGPGRGDTEAFF
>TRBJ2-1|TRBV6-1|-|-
TGTGCCAGCAGTGCACCGGCGGACTACAACGATGAGCAGTTCTTC
CASSAPADYNDEQFF
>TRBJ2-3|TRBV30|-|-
TGTGCCTGCTCCCCTAACAGGGTCCCCACAGATACGCAGTATTTT
CACSPNRVPTDTQYF
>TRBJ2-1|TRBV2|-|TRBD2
TGTGCCAGCAGTCTAGCGGGATCCTACAATGAGCAGTTCTTC
CASSLAGSYNEQFF
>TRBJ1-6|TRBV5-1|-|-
TGCGCCAGCAGCTTGGGGACAGAGAATTCACCCCTCCACTTT
CASSLGTENSPLHF
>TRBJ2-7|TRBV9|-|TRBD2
TGTGCCAGCAGCGCCGGACTAGCGGGAACCTACGAGCAGTACTTC
CASSAGLAGTYEQYF
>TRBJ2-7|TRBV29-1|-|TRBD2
TGCAGCGTTCAAGGAGTAGCGGGGGGGAGCTACGAGCAGTACTTC
CSVQGVAGGSYEQYF
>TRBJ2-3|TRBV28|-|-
TGTGCCAGCAGTTTATCTGCTCTGCGCTCTGACTTCTTGGATACGCAGTATTTT
CASSLSALRSDFLDTQYF
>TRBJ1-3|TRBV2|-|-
TGTGCCAGCAGTGAAAGACAGGCCGCGGTCTCTAGAGGCTCTGGAAACACCATATATTTT
CASSERQAAVSRGSGNTIYF
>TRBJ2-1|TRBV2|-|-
TGTGCCAGCAGTGAAGATTTGGGCGATGTAGCGTCCCCCTACAATGAGCAGTTCTTC
CASSEDLGDVASPYNEQFF
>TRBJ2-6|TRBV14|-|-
TGTGCCAGCAGCCAATTTCAGGGATCTAGGGCCAACGTCCTGACTTTC
CASSQFQGSRANVLTF
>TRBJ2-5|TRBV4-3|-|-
TGCGCCAGCAGCCAAGATTGGCCTAGTTGGGAGACCCAGTACTTC
CASSQDWPSWETQYF
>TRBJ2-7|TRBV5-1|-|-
TGCGCCAGCAGCTTGGTTACCCCTACCTACGAGCAGTACTTC
CASSLVTPTYEQYF
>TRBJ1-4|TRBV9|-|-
TGTGCCAGCAGCGTAGCGGGCAGGGGCTTAGTAAATGAAAAACTGTTTTTT
CASSVAGRGLVNEKLFF
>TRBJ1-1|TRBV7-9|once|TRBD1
TGTGCCAGCAGCTCCGGGACAGGGGAATTCAACACTGAAGCTTTCTTT
CASSSGTGEFNTEAFF
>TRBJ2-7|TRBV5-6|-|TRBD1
TGTGCCAGCAGCCTAATCGACAGGGCCTACGAGCAGTACTTC
CASSLIDRAYEQYF
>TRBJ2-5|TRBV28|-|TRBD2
TGTGCCAGCAGCTTCGGACTAGCGGGACACCAAGAGACCCAGTACTTC
CASSFGLAGHQETQYF
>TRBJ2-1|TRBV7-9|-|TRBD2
TGTGCCAGCAGCTTCGCTCGCACAATACTAGCGGGAATATACAATGAGCAGTTCTTC
CASSFARTILAGIYNEQFF
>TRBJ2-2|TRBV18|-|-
TGTGCCAGCTCACCAGGGCGGCGGGACGGGGAGCTGTTTTTT
CASSPGRRDGELFF
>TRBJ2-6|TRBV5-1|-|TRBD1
TGCGCCAGCAGCGATCCGACAGGGGGCTCTGGGGCCAACGTCCTGACTTTC
CASSDPTGGSGANVLTF
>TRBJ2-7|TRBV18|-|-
TGTGCCAGCTCACGGCCGGCAGGCTCTACTGTCGAGCAGTACTTC
CASSRPAGSTVEQYF
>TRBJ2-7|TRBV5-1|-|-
TGCGCCAGCAGCTTGTTGAGTGGTCCGAGCTCCTACGAGCAGTACTTC
CASSLLSGPSSYEQYF
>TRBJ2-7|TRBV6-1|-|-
TGTGCCAGCTTAGACATGTCCGAGCAGTACTTC
CASLDMSEQYF
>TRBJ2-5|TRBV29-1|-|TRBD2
TGCAGCGTTGTTACTAGCGGGAGGAAAGAGACCCAGTACTTC
CSVVTSGRKETQYF
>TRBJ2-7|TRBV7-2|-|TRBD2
TGTGCCAGCAGCTTAGAGGGACTAGCGGGAGCTGGGCAGTACTTC
CASSLEGLAGAGQYF
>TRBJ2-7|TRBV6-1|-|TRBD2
TGTGCCAGCAGTGAAGGCCGGGTACTAGCGACTACCTACGAGCAGTACTTC
CASSEGRVLATTYEQYF
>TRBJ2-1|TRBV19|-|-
TGTGCCAGTACCTATGGGGGGTCCTCCTACAATGAGCAGTTCTTC
CASTYGGSSYNEQFF
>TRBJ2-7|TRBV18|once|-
TGTGCCAGCTCATCGTCCACAGGGTACCACGAGCAGTACTTC
CASSSSTGYHEQYF
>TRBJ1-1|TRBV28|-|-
TGTGCCAGCACCTTTCAGGGTTCACAGACTGAAGCTTTCTTT
CASTFQGSQTEAFF
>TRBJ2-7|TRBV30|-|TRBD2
TGTGCCTGGAGTGGGGGAGTAGCGGGCCGCTACGAGCAGTACTTC
CAWSGGVAGRYEQYF
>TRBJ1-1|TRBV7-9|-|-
TGTGCCAGCAGCTTAGAGGACACCGTAAACACTGAAGCTTTCTTT
CASSLEDTVNTEAFF
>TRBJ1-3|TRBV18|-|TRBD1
TGTGCCAGCTCACCACCTGACAGGGCGGGAAACACCATATATTTT
CASSPPDRAGNTIYF
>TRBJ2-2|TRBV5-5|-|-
TGTGCCAGCAGCGTCTTAGCCCCCGGGGAGCTGTTTTTT
CASSVLAPGELFF
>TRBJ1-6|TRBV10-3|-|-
TGTGCCAACGGGTACGATAAATCACCCCTCCACTTT
CANGYDKSPLHF
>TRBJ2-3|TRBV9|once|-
TGTGCCAGCTCCTGGGCGGGACCACCCACAGATACGCAGTATTTT
CASSWAGPPTDTQYF
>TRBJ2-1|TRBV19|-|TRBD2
TGTGCCAGTAGAGGCCTTAGCGGGCCTAGCTCCTACAATGAGCAGTTCTTC
CASRGLSGPSSYNEQFF
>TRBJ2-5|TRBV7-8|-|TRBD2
TGTGCCAGCAGCTTAGCCGCGGGGGGACGGCAAGAGACCCAGTACTTC
CASSLAAGGRQETQYF
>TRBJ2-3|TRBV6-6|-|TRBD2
TGTGCCAGCAGTGGCCATAGCGGGATGGTCCCAGATACGCAGTATTTT
CASSGHSGMVPDTQYF
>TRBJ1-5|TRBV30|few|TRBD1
TGTGCCTGGAGCCAGGGGGGTCAGCCCCAGCATTTT
CAWSQGGQPQHF
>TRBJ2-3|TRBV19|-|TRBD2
TGTGCCAGTAGCCGATCTTCACTAGCGGGAGAAGGTACGCAGTATTTT
CASSRSSLAGEGTQYF
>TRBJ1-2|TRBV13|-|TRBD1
TGTGCCAGCAGCGACAGGGGACGTTGGCAAGGCTACACCTTC
CASSDRGRWQGYTF
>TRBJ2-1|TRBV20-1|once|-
TGCAGTGCTAGGATAGCCAATGAGCAGTTCTTC
CSARIANEQFF
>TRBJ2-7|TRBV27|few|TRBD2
TGTGCCAGCAGCCCAAGGGGAGGGCACTTCTACGAGCAGTACTTC
CASSPRGGHFYEQYF
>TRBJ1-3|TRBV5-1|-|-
TGCGCCAGCAGCAAGGACGGGGTGCTGAGGGCGGCTACTGGAAACACCATATATTTT
CASSKDGVLRAATGNTIYF
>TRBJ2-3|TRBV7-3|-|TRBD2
TGTGCCAGCAGCTCTAGCGGGAGTAAGGCAGATACGCAGTATTTT
CASSSSGSKADTQYF
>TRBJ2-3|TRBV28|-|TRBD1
TGTGCCAGCAGACGGACAGGTTTGACGGATACGCAGTATTTT
CASRRTGLTDTQYF
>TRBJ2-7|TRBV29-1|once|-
TGCAGCGTTGAAATCAGAAGCTCCTACGAGCAGTACTTC
CSVEIRSSYEQYF
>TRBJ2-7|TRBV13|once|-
TGTGCCAGCAGCTTATCCGTCGGGATCCTGTACGAGCAGTACTTC
CASSLSVGILYEQYF
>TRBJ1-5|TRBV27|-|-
TGTGCCAGCAGTCCGGGAGAAAGCATAGGACAGCCCCAGCATTTT
CASSPGESIGQPQHF
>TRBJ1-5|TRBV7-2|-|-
TGTGCCAGCAGCTTCTATAGCAATCAGCCCCAGCATTTT
CASSFYSNQPQHF
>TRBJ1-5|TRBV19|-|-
TGTGCCAGTAGCCTGACATCTGTTAATCAGCCCCAGCATTTT
CASSLTSVNQPQHF